The T cell receptor (beta chain) under discussion was sequenced for a study of Ad26.COV2.S vaccination and SARS-CoV-2 variants (dated by TCRdb to the early 2020s). About the study as a whole: Donors in the vaccine arm were drawn from COV1001, a phase I-IIa trial of Ad26.COV2.S in healthy adults that was multicentre, randomized, double-blind and placebo-controlled. Investigators did not know the trial group allocation while performing experiments and assessing outcomes. Ad26.COV2.S was administered intramuscularly at a dose of 5x10^10 or 1x10^11 viral particles, either as one shot or as two shots given 56 days apart. TCRbeta repertoire sequencing served as the tool for gauging how specific and how broad the SARS-CoV-2-reactive T cell receptors were following Ad26.COV2.S vaccination. Trial participants were randomized into five groups of five: low-dose or high-dose Ad26.COV2.S given once or twice, or placebo on both occasions. A total of approximately 30 samples were included in the TCR-sequenced set, comprising roughly 19 Ad26.COV2.S vaccine recipients, 5 placebo recipients and 8 SARS-CoV-2 convalescent individuals.

The sample's treatment or condition label, decoded: 19 received Ad26.COV2.S at low or high dose, single or two shots; 5 received placebo; per-sample allocation not given. Repertoires of vaccine and placebo recipients were sequenced from samples collected on day 63 after the first injection. In Cohort 1b, 25 adults aged 18-55 years were enrolled at a single site in Boston, USA, between 29 July and 7 August 2020. Ad26.COV2.S consisted of a replication-incompetent adenovirus type 26 vector by which a prefusion-stabilized SARS-CoV-2 spike protein from the original Wuhan strain was expressed. The immunoSEQ Assay was used to sequence TCRbeta CDR3 regions. After extraction, genomic DNA underwent amplification by bias-controlled multiplex PCR, followed by high-throughput sequencing. Under the source paper's analysis protocol: To quantify the absolute abundance of every unique TCRbeta CDR3 region, sequences were collapsed and filtered. T cell fraction was estimated by normalizing TCRbeta template counts to usable DNA, with usable DNA measured through amplification of reference genes found in all nucleated cells. Repertoire TCRs were annotated as SARS-CoV-2-specific when V gene, CDR3 amino acid sequence and J gene were exactly matched to a known reactive TCR set. The reference SARS-CoV-2 TCR set was derived from MIRA and filtered for enrichment in COVID-19-positive ImmuneCODE repertoires, a step that removed public or cross-reactive TCRs. Drawing on the MIRA antigens, annotated TCRs were analysed further at the level of specific ORF or position within ORF. Breadth was defined as annotated unique rearrangements over total unique productive rearrangements; depth was the summed frequency of those rearrangements. Group comparisons of TCR breadth used two-sided Wilcoxon rank-sum tests. TCRdb re-hosts the immuneACCESS table, in-frame sequences only. Its copies lack some clones; in the studies checked, an unresolved V gene accounts for under half of them, and the cause for the rest is not known. V, J and clone size were drawn from that table, and D and trimming were deduced from the DNA. Recorded for this sample are about half a million clones; approximately 90% of them occurred a single time. About 1.5% of the sample is in the top ten clones.

CDR3 length: 16 amino acids, cysteine to phenylalanine. The only DNA kept is the CDR3, 48 bases in frame from the first base. Ends trimmed: V by 2 bases, J by 7 bases; bases unmatched to a gene: 4. CDR1 and CDR2, looked up from the germline V gene, are MNHNS and SASEGT. As for this clone: The target of this receptor is not known. Base qualities are not at hand, and no much larger clone is one base apart.

Results the study describes overall, beyond this receptor: Substantial breadth of spike-specific CD8+ and CD4+ T cell responses was reported after vaccination. Higher spike-specific TCR breadth was observed in Ad26.COV2.S recipients than in placebo recipients (P = 0.0014). The authors noted that total T cell responses may have been underestimated by the TCR breadth and depth analyses. Vaccine and placebo recipients had comparable non-spike TCR breadth, which fits with the vaccine containing only spike. The study lacked the statistical power to compare responses across vaccine doses or regimens.

The specimen comprised peripheral blood, sampled in a trial of Ad26.COV2.S vaccine versus placebo. The TCR sequence derives from a person between 18 and 65 years old who received the Ad26.COV2.S COVID-19 vaccine or a placebo. The chain employs TRBV6-1 and TRBJ2-1; 14 bases in the junction line up with TRBD2. The DNA sequence is TGTGCCAGCAGTGAATTCGGGACTAGCGGGGGAAATGAGCAGTTCTTC. It encodes CASSEFGTSGGNEQFF.